This T cell receptor (beta chain) stems from a study of blood T cell repertoires in COVID-19 (dated by TCRdb to between 2020 and 2021). Regarding the research as a whole: Samples covering the acute and convalescent phases of COVID-19 were provided by collaborators in the United States, Italy and Spain. The prospective study material was composed of cDNA or gDNA derived from T cells, B-cell-depleted T cells, or PBMCs. Deeply sampled blood TCRbeta repertoires from subjects exposed to, actively infected with, or recovered from COVID-19 were included in the dataset. A freely available public database, intended as a resource for researchers studying the immune response to SARS-CoV-2, is where the repertoires were released. Samples were obtained from the ongoing ImmuneRACE study (first 160 participants) and from about 1,300 subjects provided by 6 global collaborators. Sample metadata almost always included a de-identified subject ID, COVID-19 status, age in years and sex. Where HLA class I and class II types were available, the types were taken from metadata supplied by the sample provider, not from assay-based typing.

Worth noting for this clone: What this receptor recognizes is not known. Base qualities are not provided; no much larger clone lies one nucleotide away.

Enrolling through a virtual design, the prospective study's participants ranged in age from roughly 18 to 100 years and lived across roughly 23 United States geographic areas. Cohort assignment in the prospective study relied on participant-reported clinical history from a screening survey and a study questionnaire. Recovered participants in ImmuneRACE Cohort 3 were defined as having two consecutive negative NP/OP PCR tests, clearance from a healthcare professional, or resolution of symptoms. In the prospective study, mobile phlebotomists collected whole blood, serum and a nasopharyngeal or oropharyngeal swab from each participant. Participants in the prospective study had the option to provide additional blood draws and questionnaires over a roughly two-month period. Before DNA extraction, blood samples from the prospective study were shipped at room temperature or frozen. Overall study outcomes, separate from this receptor: How much clinical and demographic metadata was included differed by source and by participant, and the metadata was provided uncurated.

The immunoSEQ Assay, a bias-controlled multiplex PCR, was used to amplify TCRbeta CDR3 regions from genomic DNA. As for the original processing: The number of nucleated cells in each sample was estimated by amplification of reference gene primers within the assay. To quantify the absolute abundance of each unique TCRbeta CDR3 rearrangement, sequence reads were collapsed and filtered. For each sample, productive Simpson clonality was calculated by taking the square root of Simpson's diversity index across productive rearrangements. TCRdb carries this immuneACCESS record with in-frame sequences only. Its versions omit some clonotypes, under half of them owing to an unresolved V gene in the studies checked, with the rest unexplained. V and J calls plus clone size are reproduced from that table; the DNA served to infer D and trimming. Counted in this sample were under 300,000 clones; 80% to 95% of them appeared once. The ten largest clones capture 1.5% to 2% of the sample.

V and J are trimmed by 7 bases and 4 bases, and the gene matches miss 15 bases of the junction. In the germline V gene (reference sequence), CDR1 corresponds to WNHNN and CDR2 to SYGVQD. From its cysteine to its phenylalanine, the CDR3 spans 17 amino acids. Only CDR3 DNA is held: 51 bases, read in frame from base 1. The V gene is TRBV10-1 and the J gene is TRBJ1-5; 8 junctional bases match TRBD1. Material: PBMCs or T cells enriched from blood (not recorded which). The receptor was derived from a woman younger than 35 who had recovered from COVID-19. The CDR3 has the sequence CASIWCYGQGPNQPQHF. The nucleotide sequence reads as follows: TGCGCCAGCATCTGGTGCTATGGACAGGGACCAAATCAGCCCCAGCATTTT.